A single sample is the source of the 27 T cell receptor beta chains below, sequenced in a study of blood T cell repertoires in COVID-19. Sequencing was performed with immunoSEQ multiplex PCR; in TCRdb, only in-frame clones are kept and a portion is missing. This table holds fewer than 120,000 clones, over 75% found once. The sample was peripheral blood. All receptors come from a woman of 80 years or more with active or convalescent COVID-19.

The chain employs TRBV21-1 and TRBJ1-5. TRBV21-1 is designated a pseudogene. The CDR3 runs to 19 residues. The CDR3 nucleotides are TGTGCCAGCAGCAGGAGGTCAGGAAACATGAGACGGAGCAATCAGCCCCAGCATTTT. Amino acid sequence: CASSRRSGNMRRSNQPQHF.

This chain connects TRBV19 to TRBJ1-1; 10 positions match TRBD1. The germline CDR1 and CDR2 sequences are LNHDA and SQIVND (reference sequence). The CDR3 consists of 15 residues. With V trimmed by 5 bases and J by 1 base, 4 bases remained unmatched. The CDR3: CASSPGQGTNTEAFF. The CDR3 DNA reads as TGTGCCAGTAGTCCGGGACAGGGGACGAACACTGAAGCTTTCTTT. Full variable domain (rest looked up from reference TRBV19 and TRBJ1-1): DGGITQSPKYLFRKEGQNVTLSCEQNLNHDAMYWYRQDPGQGLRLIYYSQIVNDFQKGDIAEGYSVSREKKESFPLTVTSAQKNPTAFYLCASSPGQGTNTEAFFGQGTRLTVV.

Details on this clone: The sample has other DNA sequences that encode this CDR3 too. This chain joins TRBV10-3 and TRBJ1-4, with D unresolved. Trimming removed 0 bases from V and 7 bases from J, with 3 bases in between. Per germline, CDR1 ENHRY and CDR2 SYGVKD. The CDR3 runs to 12 residues. This CDR3 reads CAISESREKLFF. The CDR3 region has the DNA TGTGCCATCAGTGAGTCCCGTGAAAAACTGTTTTTT.

This sequence joins TRBV3-1 (or the pseudogene TRBV3-2) and TRBJ2-3; 9 nucleotides agree with TRBD2. The CDR3 has 16 residues. Trimming at V came to 0 bases and at J to 1 base, leaving 2 bases not matched to a gene. Per the germline V gene, CDR1 is LGHDT and CDR2 is YNNKEL (reference sequence). This chain's CDR3 is CASSQDSSGGTDTQYF. The DNA of the CDR3 is TGTGCCAGCAGCCAAGATTCTAGCGGGGGCACAGATACGCAGTATTTT.

The chain links TRBV2 to TRBJ2-7, with 11 bases lining up with TRBD1. The germline CDR1 and CDR2 sequences are SNHLY and FYNNEI. V shed 6 bases, J shed 3 bases, and the junction held 4 bases outside the gene matches. CDR3 length: 14 amino acids. The CDR3 DNA reads TGTGCCAGCAGGCCCGGGACAGGGGGCTACGAGCAGTACTTC. Residues: CASRPGTGGYEQYF.

Note on this clone: An end of the junction does not agree with germline; a read error may underlie this. This chain connects TRBV6-1 to TRBJ1-2, with a possible D match to TRBD1 (6 bases). The CDR3 consists of 13 residues. CDR1 is MNHNS and CDR2 is SASEGT in the germline V gene. The chain's CDR3 is CASRESGANGYTF. The CDR3 DNA sequence: TGTGCCAGCCGTGAGTCAGGGGCGAATGGCTACACCTTC.

The V call is TRBV2, the J call TRBJ2-7, with D possibly matching TRBD1 (7 bases). The CDR3 has 12 residues. Germline V gene sequence: CDR1 SNHLY, CDR2 FYNNEI. V lost 6 bases and J lost 6, with 12 bases in between. The CDR3 reads CASRDQGGEQYF. The DNA for the CDR3 is TGTGCCAGCAGAGACCAGGGGGGCGAGCAGTACTTC.

This chain uses TRBV15 with TRBJ2-1, with D possibly being TRBD1 (6 bases). This CDR3 is built from 15 residues. Germline V gene sequence: CDR1 LNHNV, CDR2 YYDKDF (reference sequence). V shed 3 bases and J shed 10 bases, with 19 bases lying between them. In nucleotides, the CDR3 is TGTGCCACCAGCAGTCGCAGGGGAGAAGGGTGGGAGCAGTTCTTC. The encoded protein is CATSSRRGEGWEQFF. The variable domain in full, with the rest retrieved from reference TRBV15 and TRBJ2-1, is DAMVIQNPRYQVTQFGKPVTLSCSQTLNHNVMYWYQQKSSQAPKLLFHYYDKDFNNEADTPDNFQSRRPNTSFCFLDIRSPGLGDTAMYLCATSSRRGEGWEQFFGPGTRLTVL.

The chain couples TRBV9 to TRBJ2-1, with 9 bases that match TRBD2. The CDR3 extends over 14 amino acids. Trimming at V came to 1 base and at J to 6 bases, leaving 2 bases not matched to a gene. Germline loops: CDR1 SGDLS, CDR2 YYNGEE. The CDR3 spells CASSVISGSNEQFF. Here the CDR3 DNA reads TGTGCCAGCAGCGTAATTAGCGGGAGCAATGAGCAGTTCTTC.

This clone was seen a handful of times. The chain joins TRBV2 to TRBJ1-5, with D perhaps TRBD1 (5 bases). V dropped 3 bases and J dropped 6 bases, with 9 bases sitting between them. The V gene's germline CDR1 is SNHLY and CDR2 FYNNEI. The CDR3 consists of 13 residues. The CDR3 DNA sequence: TGTGCCAGCAGTGACCCTACAGGTCAGCCCCAGCATTTT. It translates to CASSDPTGQPQHF.

This chain links TRBV18 with TRBJ2-7, with D possibly matching TRBD2 (6 bases). CDR1 is KGHSH and CDR2 is LQKENI in the germline V gene. V lost 0 bases, J lost 1 base, and 16 bases lay in between. The length of the CDR3 is 17 residues. CDR3 nucleotide sequence: TGTGCCAGCTCACCACCGCGGACTACCTACCGATCCTACGAGCAGTACTTC. Amino acid sequence: CASSPPRTTYRSYEQYF.

This chain connects TRBV7-9 to TRBJ1-4; TRBD1 matches 8 bases. V trimming: 5 bases; J trimming: 5 bases; junction bases outside the gene matches: 7. CDR1 and CDR2 from the germline V gene are SEHNR and FQNEAQ (reference sequence). The length of the CDR3 is 15 residues. Written as DNA, the CDR3 is TGTGCCAGCAGCCCCCGGGGACAGGTGAATGAAAAACTGTTTTTT. Its protein is CASSPRGQVNEKLFF. The variable domain in full, with the rest retrieved from reference TRBV7-9 and TRBJ1-4, is DTGVSQNPRHKITKRGQNVTFRCDPISEHNRLYWYRQTLGQGPEFLTYFQNEAQLEKSRLLSDRFSAERPKGSFSTLEIQRTEQGDSAMYLCASSPRGQVNEKLFFGSGTQLSVL.

The J gene is TRBJ2-1, the V gene TRBV15, with 12 bases matching TRBD2. CDR3 length: 15 residues. In germline, CDR1 is LNHNV, CDR2 YYDKDF (reference sequence). The J segment lost 10 bases and the V segment lost 0 bases, leaving 4 bases of the junction unmatched. The CDR3 reads CATSRDLAGGREQFF. CDR3 nucleotides: TGTGCCACCAGCAGAGATCTAGCGGGAGGGCGCGAGCAGTTCTTC.

The chain links TRBV2 to TRBJ2-2, with TRBD1 identical over 9 bases. Unmatched junction bases numbered 7, after V lost 6 bases and J lost 2 bases. Per germline, CDR1 SNHLY and CDR2 FYNNEI. The CDR3 loop spans 16 amino acids. The DNA of the CDR3 is TGTGCCAGCAGGGACAGGGGTTCGGGCAACACCGGGGAGCTGTTTTTT. It translates to CASRDRGSGNTGELFF.

The DNA for the CDR3 is TGTGTCAGAAGCTTTCAGGGTTCGGCCGGGGAGCTGTTTTTT. Encoded protein: CVRSFQGSAGELFF. V usage is TRBV7-5 and J usage is TRBJ2-2; the D call in the table, TRBD1, was not verified against the DNA. TRBV7-5 is noted as a pseudogene. The CDR3 loop spans 14 amino acids.

In its sample, this clone was seen once. The rearrangement uses TRBV28 and TRBJ1-4; 9 positions match TRBD1. The CDR3 length is 18 residues. J lost 8 bases, V lost 4 bases, and 17 bases had no gene match. CDR1 and CDR2 (germline): MDHEN, SYDVKM. The CDR3 loop reads CASSSKNAGQGIGEKLFF. CDR3 nucleotides: TGTGCCAGCAGTTCAAAAAACGCGGGACAGGGAATCGGGGAAAAACTGTTTTTT. The whole variable domain, remainder taken from reference TRBV28 and TRBJ1-4, is DVKVTQSSRYLVKRTGEKVFLECVQDMDHENMFWYRQDPGLGLRLIYFSYDVKMKEKGDIPEGYSVSREKKERFSLILESASTNQTSMYLCASSSKNAGQGIGEKLFFGSGTQLSVL.

The chain recombines TRBV20-1 with TRBJ2-3; the match to TRBD2 covers 12 bases. Per the germline V gene, CDR1 is DFQATT and CDR2 is SNEGSKA (reference sequence). The CDR3 contains 18 residues. V was pared by 3 bases and J by 2 bases, with 12 bases of the junction left unmatched. The CDR3 DNA reads as TGCAGTGCTAGTCGACTAGCGGGAGTCGCCTATGTCACAGATACGCAGTATTTT. Amino acids: CSASRLAGVAYVTDTQYF.

The DNA of the CDR3 is TGTGCCAGCAGTTCTCAACTAGCGGAGACCCAGTACTTC. It specifies CASSSQLAETQYF. V and J are TRBV28 and TRBJ2-5, with 7 bases that match TRBD2. The length of the CDR3 is 13 residues. Germline-derived CDR1 and CDR2 are MDHEN and SYDVKM. V shed 4 bases, J shed 5 bases, and the junction held 4 bases outside the gene matches. The whole variable domain, remainder taken from reference TRBV28 and TRBJ2-5, is DVKVTQSSRYLVKRTGEKVFLECVQDMDHENMFWYRQDPGLGLRLIYFSYDVKMKEKGDIPEGYSVSREKKERFSLILESASTNQTSMYLCASSSQLAETQYFGPGTRLLVL.

CDR3 DNA sequence: TGTGCCAGCAACCTAAGGGGTTCCTACGAGCAGTACTTC. Protein product: CASNLRGSYEQYF. The chain carries TRBV5-5 and TRBJ2-7; maybe TRBD1 (5 bases). The CDR3 is 13 amino acids. The germline V gene encodes CDR1 SGHKS and CDR2 YYEKEE (reference sequence). V was clipped by 6 bases and J by 1 base, with 11 bases between them.

V gene TRBV18 combines with J gene TRBJ1-2, with D possibly TRBD1 on 5 matching bases. This CDR3 has 15 residues. Trimming removed 3 bases from V and 4 bases from J, with 15 bases in between. CDR1 is KGHSH and CDR2 is LQKENI in the germline V gene. CDR3 region: CASSPVDQGFYGYTF. CDR3 DNA sequence: TGTGCCAGCTCACCCGTCGATCAGGGATTCTATGGCTACACCTTC.

This clone was detected only a few times. V and J are TRBV18 and TRBJ1-1, with D possibly TRBD1 on 5 matching bases. Trimming took off 1 base at V and 6 bases at J, with 15 bases between the two ends. This CDR3 has 15 residues. Per germline, CDR1 KGHSH and CDR2 LQKENI. The CDR3 DNA follows: TGTGCCAGCTCACCACAGGGGAGGGCATCTCCTGAAGCTTTCTTT. Its translation is CASSPQGRASPEAFF.

The CDR3 sequence is CASSQDEDSSYEQYF. CDR3 DNA sequence: TGTGCCAGCAGCCAAGATGAGGACAGTTCCTACGAGCAGTACTTC. The gene calls are TRBV4-2 and TRBJ2-7, with D possibly being TRBD1 (6 bases). Germline loops: CDR1 LGHNA, CDR2 YNFKEQ. V was clipped by 0 bases and J by 1 base, with 10 bases between them. The CDR3 contains 15 residues.

The chain links TRBV6-4 to TRBJ2-7, with D maybe TRBD2 (6 bases). Germline V CDR1 and CDR2: MRHNA, SNTAGT. The CDR3 is made up of 16 amino acids. The V and J ends lost 2 bases and 0 bases respectively, with 14 bases between them. This CDR3 is CASSDPGGSPSYEQYF. CDR3 in DNA: TGTGCCAGCAGTGACCCTGGGGGGTCTCCCTCCTACGAGCAGTACTTC.

This chain connects TRBV5-1 to TRBJ2-7; TRBD1 matches at 7 bases. The V gene end was trimmed by 3 bases and the J gene end by 2 bases; junction bases not matched to a gene: 5. CDR1 and CDR2 (germline): SGHRS, YFSETQ. The length of the CDR3 is 14 residues. CDR3 protein: CASSWGTETYEQYF. CDR3 coding DNA: TGCGCCAGCAGCTGGGGGACAGAAACCTACGAGCAGTACTTC.

This chain uses TRBV5-4 with TRBJ2-7, with a tentative D call TRBD1 (5 bases). This CDR3 contains 15 residues. Germline V gene data show CDR1 as SGHNT and CDR2 as YYREEE (reference sequence). Between the trimmed V and J ends, which lost 4 bases and 0 bases, there was a span of 14 bases. This CDR3 is CASSPRVDGSYEQYF. CDR3 in DNA: TGTGCCAGCAGCCCCAGGGTCGACGGCTCCTACGAGCAGTACTTC.

The chain carries TRBV4-2 and TRBJ2-7, with TRBD2 identical over 7 bases. The V gene end was trimmed by 1 base and the J gene end by 1 base; junction bases not matched to a gene: 7. Germline-derived CDR1 and CDR2 are LGHNA and YNFKEQ. The CDR3 totals 16 residues. As DNA, the CDR3 is TGTGCCAGCAGCCAAGTTCCCGCTAGCGGTTCCTACGAGCAGTACTTC. Its translation: CASSQVPASGSYEQYF.

The chain combines TRBV6-5 with TRBJ2-7; TRBD1 is a possible D gene (5 bases). Germline CDR1 MNHEY, CDR2 SVGAGI. Between the trimmed V and J ends, which lost 6 bases and 3 bases, there was a span of 15 bases. This CDR3 region has 14 residues. The CDR3 loop is CASSSHQGRYEQYF. The DNA of the CDR3 is TGTGCCAGCAGCTCTCACCAGGGCCGCTACGAGCAGTACTTC.